This TCR beta chain is from a study of blood T cell repertoires in COVID-19. Study-level background: From the United States, Italy and Spain came samples of acute and convalescent COVID-19. In each case, the material was cDNA or gDNA derived from T cells, B-cell-depleted T cells, or PBMCs.

Source study methods: For nucleated cells, counts were estimated from reference gene primer amplification. Using immunoSEQ multiplex PCR, the repertoire was profiled, and TCRdb retains in-frame clones only, with some absent. The D gene and trimming were derived from the DNA, and the V and J assignments and clone size from that table. Of approximately 230,000 clones listed, around 80% are singletons. The germline gives CDR1 MNHEY, CDR2 SVGAGI. Trimming removed 5 bases from V and 9 bases from J, with 17 bases in between. This CDR3 region has 14 residues. The sequenced material came from peripheral blood. This clonotype originated in a man older than 75 with acute or convalescent COVID-19. The chain links TRBV6-5 to TRBJ2-1; D possibly corresponds to TRBD1 (6 bases). The DNA for the CDR3 is TGTGCCAGCAGTACCACCCCGACAGGCAGTGAGCAGTTCTTC. This translates into CASSTTPTGSEQFF.